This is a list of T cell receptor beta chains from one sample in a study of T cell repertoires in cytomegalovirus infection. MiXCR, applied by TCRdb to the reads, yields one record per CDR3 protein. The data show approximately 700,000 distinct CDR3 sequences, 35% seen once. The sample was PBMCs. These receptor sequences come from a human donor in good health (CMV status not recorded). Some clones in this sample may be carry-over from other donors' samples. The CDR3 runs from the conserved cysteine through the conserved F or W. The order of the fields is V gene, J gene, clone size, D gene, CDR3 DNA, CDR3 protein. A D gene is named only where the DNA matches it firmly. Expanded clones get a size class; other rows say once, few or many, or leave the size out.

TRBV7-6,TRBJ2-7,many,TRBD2,TGTGCCAGCAGCTTAGAGCCTAGCGGGAGCACCCACGAGCAGTACTTC,CASSLEPSGSTHEQYF
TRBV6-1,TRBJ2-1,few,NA,TGTGCCAGCATGGGGGGGCACAGGGCCCACAATGAGCAGTTCTTC,CASMGGHRAHNEQFF
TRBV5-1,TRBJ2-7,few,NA,TGTGCCAGCAGCTTGGAAGGGGCCGAGCAGTACTTC,CASSLEGAEQYF
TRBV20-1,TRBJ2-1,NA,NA,TGCAGTGCATACCGCGGGACTGCCTACAATGAGCAGTTCTTC,CSAYRGTAYNEQFF
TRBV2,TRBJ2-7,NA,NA,TGTGCCACTCTCCAGGGGCGCGTGTCCTACGAGCAGTACTTC,CATLQGRVSYEQYF
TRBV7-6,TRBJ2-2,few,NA,TGTGCCAGCAGCTTAGGGGTCGCGAACACCGGGGAGCTGTTTTTT,CASSLGVANTGELFF
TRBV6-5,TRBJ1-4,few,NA,TGTGCCAGCAGACTTAGTGCAACTAATGAAAAACTGTTTTTT,CASRLSATNEKLFF
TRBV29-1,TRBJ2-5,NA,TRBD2,TGCAGCGTTGGAGTCGGGGGGGCCGGGGAGACCCAGTACTTC,CSVGVGGAGETQYF
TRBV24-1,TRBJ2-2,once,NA,TGTGCCACCAGTGATACCAGGGTGGGATGGACCGGGGAGCTGTTTTTT,CATSDTRVGWTGELFF
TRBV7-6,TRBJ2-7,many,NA,TGTGCCAGCAGCTTAGCGGCGACCTACGAGCAGTACTTC,CASSLAATYEQYF
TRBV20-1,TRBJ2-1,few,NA,TGCAGTGCTACTATACCCGGCCCTCTCTACAATGAGCAGTTCTTC,CSATIPGPLYNEQFF
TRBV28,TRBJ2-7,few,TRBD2,TGTGCCAGCAGCCCAGCGGGGGGCAGCGAGCAGTACTTC,CASSPAGGSEQYF
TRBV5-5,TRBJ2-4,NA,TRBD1,TGTGACAGCAGCTTGGCCATGGCAGGGGGAAACAGTCAGTACTTC,CDSSLAMAGGNSQYF
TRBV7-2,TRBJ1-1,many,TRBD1,TGTGCCAGCAGACAGGGGGCTAGTACTGAAGCTTTCTTT,CASRQGASTEAFF
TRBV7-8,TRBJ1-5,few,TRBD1,TGTGCCAGCAGCAAGAACAGGGGTCAGCCCCAGCATTTT,CASSKNRGQPQHF
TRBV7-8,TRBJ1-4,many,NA,TGTGCCAGCAGCTCCGGACAGACACCGTACAATGAAAAACTGTTTTTT,CASSSGQTPYNEKLFF
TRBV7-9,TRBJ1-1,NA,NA,TGTGCCAGCAGCCAGCTACAGATGTTGAACACTGAAGCTTTCTTT,CASSQLQMLNTEAFF
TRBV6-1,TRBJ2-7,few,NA,TGTGCCGCCACCGAAACCCCGGGGGCTCGGGACGAGCAGTACTTC,CAATETPGARDEQYF
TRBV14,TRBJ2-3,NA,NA,TGTGCCAGCAGCCAAGACGGGGGGCTGGGCACAGATACGCAGTATTTT,CASSQDGGLGTDTQYF
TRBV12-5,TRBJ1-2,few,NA,TGTGCTAGTGGTTTGGACTCTTCGAGGACGGGAGGCTACACCTTC,CASGLDSSRTGGYTF
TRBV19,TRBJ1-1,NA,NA,TGTGCCAGTAGTATTCGGGCAGGGGCCATGAACACTGAAGCTTTCTTT,CASSIRAGAMNTEAFF
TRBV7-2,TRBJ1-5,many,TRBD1,TGTGCCAGCAGCTTCGGACAGGGCGGTCAGCCCCAGCATTTT,CASSFGQGGQPQHF
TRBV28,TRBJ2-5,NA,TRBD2,TGTGCCAGCAAGGGGAGGGACCAAAATTGGGAGACCCAGTACTTC,CASKGRDQNWETQYF
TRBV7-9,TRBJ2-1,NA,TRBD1,TGTGCCAGCAGCCGTACAGGGGGGACGTACAATGAGCAGTTCTTC,CASSRTGGTYNEQFF
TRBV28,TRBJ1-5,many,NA,TGTGCCAGCAGTTTCAGGGGTCAGGGTAATCAGCCCCAGCATTTT,CASSFRGQGNQPQHF
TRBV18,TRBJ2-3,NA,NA,TGTGCCAGCTCACCAGAGGACGATACGCAGTATTTT,CASSPEDDTQYF
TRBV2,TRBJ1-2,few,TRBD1,TGTGCCAGCAGGGTGGGACAGCACTCTAACTATGGCTACACCTTC,CASRVGQHSNYGYTF
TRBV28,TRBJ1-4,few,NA,TGTGCCAGCAGTTTGGCAGGGCGGACTAATGAAAAACTGTTTTTT,CASSLAGRTNEKLFF
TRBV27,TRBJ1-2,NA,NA,TGTGCCAGCAGGTCCGTAGGGGCTTCTAACTATGGCTACACCTTC,CASRSVGASNYGYTF
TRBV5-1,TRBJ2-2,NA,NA,TGCGCCAGCGCCTCCCGTCGCCCCCCCAATCAGGAGCTGTTTTTT,CASASRRPPNQELFF
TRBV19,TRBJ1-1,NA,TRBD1,TGTGCCAGTAGTATACGAGCACAGGGGAGGAACACTGAAGATTTCTTT,CASSIRAQGRNTEDFF
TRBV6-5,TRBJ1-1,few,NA,TGTGCCAGCAGTTACTCGCGAACAGCCAACACTGAAGCTTTCTTT,CASSYSRTANTEAFF
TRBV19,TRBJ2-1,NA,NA,TGTGCCAGTAGTAGGGGGCGGGAGTGGGACAATGAGCAGTTCTTC,CASSRGREWDNEQFF
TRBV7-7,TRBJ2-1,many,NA,TGTGCTAGCAGCTTAATTTTGGGCCATGAGCAGTTCTTC,CASSLILGHEQFF
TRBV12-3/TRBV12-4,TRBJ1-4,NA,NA,TGTGCCAGCAGTTTCGAGGGGACTCCGAATGAAAAACTGTTTTTT,CASSFEGTPNEKLFF
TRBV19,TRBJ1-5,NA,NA,TGTGCCAGCTCCAGGGGTCTGAGCAATCAGCCCCAGCATTTT,CASSRGLSNQPQHF
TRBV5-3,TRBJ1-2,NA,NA,TGTGCCAGCCCCTTGTCCCTGAGCTATGGCTACACCTTC,CASPLSLSYGYTF
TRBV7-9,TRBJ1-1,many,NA,TGTGCCAGCAGCTCGCCAGGGGTGAACACTGAAGCTTTCTTT,CASSSPGVNTEAFF
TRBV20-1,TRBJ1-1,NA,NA,TGCAGTGCTAGAGATCGGGGGGGCTGGAGCACTGAAGCTTTCTTT,CSARDRGGWSTEAFF
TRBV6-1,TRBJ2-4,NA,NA,TGTGCCAGCAGTGAAAGTGTAACAGATTTTTTACTAGCCAAAAACATTCAGTACTTC,CASSESVTDFLLAKNIQYF
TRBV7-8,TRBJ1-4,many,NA,TGTGCCAGCAGCACCAGTTCGAGGGAAAAACTGTTTTTT,CASSTSSREKLFF
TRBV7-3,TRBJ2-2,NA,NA,TGTGCCAGCAGCTTAATAGGGCAGAACACCGGGGAGCTGTTTTTT,CASSLIGQNTGELFF
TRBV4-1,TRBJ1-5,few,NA,TGCGCCAGCAGCCCCCTGGGGTTAGGCCTTATTCAGCCCCAGCATTTT,CASSPLGLGLIQPQHF
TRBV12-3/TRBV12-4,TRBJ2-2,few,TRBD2,TGTGCCAGCACCCGTAGCGGGGGCGGGCCCGGGGAGCTGTTTTTT,CASTRSGGGPGELFF
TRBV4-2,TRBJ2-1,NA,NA,TGTGCCAGCAGCCAAGTCGGAGAGGCTGAGCAGTTCTTC,CASSQVGEAEQFF
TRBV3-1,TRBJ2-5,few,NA,TGTGCCAGCAGCCAAGAAGGGGGACCCCAAGAGACCCAGTACTTC,CASSQEGGPQETQYF